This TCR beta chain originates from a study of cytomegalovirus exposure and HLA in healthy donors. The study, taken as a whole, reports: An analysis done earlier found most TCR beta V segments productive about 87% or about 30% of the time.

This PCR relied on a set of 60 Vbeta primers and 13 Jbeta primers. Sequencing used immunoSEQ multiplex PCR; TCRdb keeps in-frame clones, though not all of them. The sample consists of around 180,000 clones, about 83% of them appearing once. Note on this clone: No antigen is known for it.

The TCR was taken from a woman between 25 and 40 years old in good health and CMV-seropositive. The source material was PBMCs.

CDR3: CASPPGFRGGRDTQYF. The CDR3 nucleotides read TGTGCCAGCCCCCCTGGGTTCCGGGGGGGTAGAGATACGCAGTATTTT. This chain joins TRBV6-6 and TRBJ2-3, with TRBD2 matching 8 bases. This CDR3 has 16 amino acids. Per germline, CDR1 MNHNY and CDR2 SVGAGI (reference sequence). V shed 8 bases and J 5 bases; nucleotides not matched to a gene: 15.